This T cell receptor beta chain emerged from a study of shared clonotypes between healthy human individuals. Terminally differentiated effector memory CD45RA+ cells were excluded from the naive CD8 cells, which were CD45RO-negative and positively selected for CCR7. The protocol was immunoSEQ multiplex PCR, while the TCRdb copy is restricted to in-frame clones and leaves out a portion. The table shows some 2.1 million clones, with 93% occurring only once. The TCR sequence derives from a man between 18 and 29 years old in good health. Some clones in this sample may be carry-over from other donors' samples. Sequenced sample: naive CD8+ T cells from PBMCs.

CDR3 in amino acids: CASSPGRTTSGANVLTF. The CDR3 DNA reads as TGTGCCAGCAGCCCCGGACGGACCACCTCTGGGGCCAACGTCCTGACTTTC. V and J are TRBV7-3 and TRBJ2-6; D gene unclear. V dropped 5 bases and J dropped 0 bases, with 14 bases sitting between them. The germline CDR1 and CDR2 sequences are SGHTA and FQGTGA. The CDR3 length is 17 residues.